This T cell receptor (beta chain) was identified during a study of molecular identifiers for immune sequencing clone quantification. Study conclusions and caveats: Clones of above 20 RNA copies carried over 98% of effector molecules; in naive cells they carried under 1%.

Per germline, CDR1 MNHEY and CDR2 SMNVEV (reference sequence). This CDR3 is 12 amino acids long. TCRdb re-derived calls from the PCR reads in MiXCR, one entry per CDR3 protein. Here the sample spans more than 550,000 distinct CDR3 sequences, less than 30% being singletons. For this clonotype: What it recognizes is unknown. The junction and the germline gene differ at one end; a read error may be behind it.

Sequenced input: naive CD8+ T cells from blood, with Jurkat cell RNA spiked in. Subset specified: FACS-sorted CD8+CD4-CCR7+CD45RA+ naive T cells. The gene calls are TRBV27 and TRBJ2-7, with D possibly TRBD1 on 6 matching bases. The origin of this receptor is a human donor in good health. Some libraries in this study had Jurkat cell RNA spiked in. The CDR3 coding sequence is TGTGCCAGCAGCCATAACAGGGCCGAGCGGTACTTC. It yields the protein CASSHNRAERYF.